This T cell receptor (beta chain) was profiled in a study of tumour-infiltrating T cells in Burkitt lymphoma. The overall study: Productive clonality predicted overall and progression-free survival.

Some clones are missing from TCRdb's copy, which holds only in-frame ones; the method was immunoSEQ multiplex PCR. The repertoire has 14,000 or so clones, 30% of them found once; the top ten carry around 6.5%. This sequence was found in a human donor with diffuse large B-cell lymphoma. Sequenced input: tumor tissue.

Here the CDR3 reads CASSLGYEYEQFF. CDR3 nucleotides: TGCGCCAGCAGCCTAGGGTATGAGTATGAGCAGTTCTTC. The chain uses TRBV4-1 and TRBJ2-1; D is unclear. The V and J ends lost 4 bases and 8 bases respectively, with 12 bases between them. The CDR3 spans 13 residues. Germline CDR1 reads MGHRA; CDR2 reads YSYEKL.